This T cell receptor beta chain was sequenced for a study of identical twins. V was clipped by 4 bases and J by 4 bases, with 11 bases between them. From germline, CDR1 is LGHDT and CDR2 YNNKEL (reference sequence). The CDR3 extends over 15 amino acids. Template switching added a universal primer site, and cDNA bore unique molecular identifiers. TCRdb recomputed calls from the 5' RACE reads with MiXCR, one row per CDR3 protein. Among fewer than 250,000 distinct CDR3 sequences listed, less than 9.5% were seen once. As for this clonotype: Its target is not known.

Study observations and caveats: Out-of-frame beta sequences exhibited a weaker degree of excess twin sharing. Modeled out-of-frame TCR alpha sharing in monozygotic twins fell below observed levels. Those out-of-frame alpha sequences shared by twins showed an excess of low generation probability.

The material sequenced was memory (CD45RO+) T cells sorted from blood. The sequence derives from a woman between 18 and 29 years old in good health. The chain is built from TRBV3-1 and TRBJ1-6; D remains ambiguous. The CDR3 region is CASSLLGRYNSPLHF. In nucleotides, the CDR3 is TGTGCCAGCAGCCTGCTTGGGAGGTATAATTCACCCCTCCACTTT.